This T cell receptor beta chain was retrieved from a study of Ad26.COV2.S vaccination and SARS-CoV-2 variants. Study-wide points: Total responses of T cells may have been underestimated by the analyses of TCR breadth and depth. Vaccine recipients surpassed placebo recipients in spike-specific TCR breadth. Vaccinated and placebo-treated recipients had similar non-spike TCR breadth.

Concerning this clone itself: The antigen remains undetermined.

Produced via immunoSEQ multiplex PCR; TCRdb's table is partial and in-frame only. The sample includes more than 300,000 clones, roughly nine tenths of them seen just once. This sample's treatment: around 19 received Ad26.COV2.S at low or high dose, single or two shots; about five received placebo; per-sample allocation not given. Day 63 following the first vaccine or placebo injection was when the samples were taken. Ad26.COV2.S expressed prefusion-stabilized spike from the original Wuhan strain. Trimming took 3 bases from V and 4 from J, leaving 12 bases between them. The CDR3 covers 14 residues. Looked up from germline, CDR1 is LNHDA and CDR2 is SQIVND (reference sequence).

Source: peripheral blood, taken in a trial of Ad26.COV2.S vaccine versus placebo. This receptor was obtained from a person aged 18-65 years who received the Ad26.COV2.S COVID-19 vaccine or a placebo. The chain uses TRBV19 and TRBJ1-2; D is perhaps TRBD1 (5 bases). Written as DNA, the CDR3 is TGTGCCAGTAGTATCACGGGGGAGGCCTATGGCTACACCTTC. Protein: CASSITGEAYGYTF.